This T cell receptor beta chain was sequenced during a study of T cell changes during pregnancy in multiple sclerosis (dated 2019 in TCRdb). For the study in its entirety: The study looked at changes in the T cell repertoire across pregnancy in women with multiple sclerosis.

Library prep was done by the immunoSEQ multiplex PCR assay. Not all clones reach the TCRdb copy of this immuneACCESS table, which keeps in-frame sequences only. Checked studies attribute under half of the gap to unresolved V genes and leave the rest unexplained. Recorded for this sample are 45,000 to 65,000 clones; around 92% of them occurred a single time. Approximately 0.6% of the sample is held by the ten biggest clonotypes. This clone was observed once. Its antigen target is currently unknown. No clone much larger than this one lies a single base away; base qualities are absent. The germline V gene (reference sequence) supplies CDR1 LNHNV and CDR2 YYDKDF. The V and J ends are trimmed by 1 base and 4 bases, leaving 8 bases between them. The CDR3 runs 14 residues from the cysteine to the phenylalanine. Only the CDR3 DNA stays, 42 bases, in frame from base 1.

This sequence was found in a female donor with multiple sclerosis, enrolled in a pregnancy study. This specimen consisted of CD4+ T cells from peripheral blood mononuclear cells, obtained after pregnancy. The chain joins TRBV15 to TRBJ1-5; the D gene is not confidently resolved. The CDR3 is CATSRGQVNQPQHF. Read as DNA, the sequence is TGTGCCACCAGCAGAGGGCAGGTTAATCAGCCCCAGCATTTT.